This T cell receptor (beta chain) was captured by sequencing in a study of CD8 T cells in Susac syndrome. The CDR3 runs 13 residues. Trimming left V 3 bases short and J 11 bases short, with 19 bases between. In germline, CDR1 is DFQATT, CDR2 SNEGSKA (reference sequence). An amount of RNA that ranged from roughly 0.5 to 1 ug was reverse transcribed with random hexamers. With immunoSEQ multiplex PCR, TCR beta CDR3 was amplified across 54 Vbeta and 13 Jbeta. TCRdb independently ran MiXCR on the immunoSEQ multiplex PCR reads; one entry per CDR3 protein. The table records about 300,000 distinct CDR3 sequences, 85% of them present only once. From blood CD8+ and CD4+ T cells, the TCR beta chain was sequenced. While CD8+ and CD4+ T cells were isolated negatively, TEMRA cells were enriched by FACS.

The source of this sequence is a human donor with multiple sclerosis. The V gene is TRBV20-1, the J gene TRBJ1-1; D is ambiguous. The specimen was CD8+ T cells from PBMCs. The CDR3 region has the DNA TGCAGTGCTAGCGCTCGTTCGACCGCCCGGGCTTTCTTT. This encodes CSASARSTARAFF.